The rows below give T cell receptor beta chains drawn from one sample of a study of breast tumors, draining lymph nodes, adjacent tissues. TCRdb re-analysed the multiplex PCR reads in MiXCR, keeping a single row per CDR3 protein. Of fewer than 300,000 distinct CDR3 sequences detected, roughly 32% appear once; the ten largest clones hold roughly 1.5%. Material for sequencing was axillary lymph node tissue. These receptor sequences come from a female donor with breast cancer. Some clones in this sample may be carry-over from other donors' samples. CDR3s include the opening cysteine and the closing phenylalanine or tryptophan. D genes are given only for firm matches. Some rows have no size entry. The others give once, few or many, or a class for an expanded clone.

v_gene: TRBV20-1; j_gene: TRBJ1-5; d_gene: TRBD1; abundance: many; CDR3nt: TGCAGTGCTAGAGATCTAAGGGGGCAACAGCCCCAGCATTTT; CDR3aa: CSARDLRGQQPQHF
v_gene: TRBV15; j_gene: TRBJ1-2; d_gene: NA; abundance: NA; CDR3nt: TGTGCCACCAACAGAGGTGGTAAGAGGGGTGGCCACACCTTC; CDR3aa: CATNRGGKRGGHTF
v_gene: TRBV5-1; j_gene: TRBJ1-1; d_gene: TRBD1; abundance: NA; CDR3nt: TGCGCCAGCACTATAACAGGGGGCTTTAGGAATGAAGCTTTCTTT; CDR3aa: CASTITGGFRNEAFF
v_gene: TRBV5-1; j_gene: TRBJ2-2; d_gene: TRBD2; abundance: many; CDR3nt: TGCGCCAGCAGTATAGCGGGAGGCCTGCGAGGCACCGGGGAGCTGTTTTTT; CDR3aa: CASSIAGGLRGTGELFF
v_gene: TRBV18; j_gene: TRBJ1-6; d_gene: NA; abundance: many; CDR3nt: TGTGCCAGCTCACCCCTGGGGAGGGGGTCTAACTCACCCCTCCACTTT; CDR3aa: CASSPLGRGSNSPLHF
v_gene: TRBV6-1; j_gene: TRBJ1-2; d_gene: TRBD1; abundance: few; CDR3nt: TGTGCCAGCATAAGGACAGGGACAAACTATGGCTACACCTTC; CDR3aa: CASIRTGTNYGYTF
v_gene: TRBV20-1; j_gene: TRBJ1-1; d_gene: TRBD1; abundance: NA; CDR3nt: TGCAGTGCTAGAGCCCTGACAGGGGACACTGAAGCTTTCTTT; CDR3aa: CSARALTGDTEAFF
v_gene: TRBV19; j_gene: TRBJ2-6; d_gene: NA; abundance: many; CDR3nt: TGTGCCACCAGTAATCCTGGGTCTGGGGCCAACGTCCTGACTTTC; CDR3aa: CATSNPGSGANVLTF
v_gene: TRBV7-9; j_gene: TRBJ2-2; d_gene: TRBD2; abundance: many; CDR3nt: TGTGCCAGCAGCACCCTAGCGGGATTAAACACCGGGGAGCTGTTTTTT; CDR3aa: CASSTLAGLNTGELFF
v_gene: TRBV29-1; j_gene: TRBJ2-1; d_gene: TRBD1; abundance: many; CDR3nt: TGCAGCGTTCTACCGGGACAGATCACCGATGAGCAGTTCTTC; CDR3aa: CSVLPGQITDEQFF
v_gene: TRBV9; j_gene: TRBJ2-5; d_gene: NA; abundance: many; CDR3nt: TGTGCCAGCAGCCCCTGGGGGTTCCAAGAGACCCAGTACTTC; CDR3aa: CASSPWGFQETQYF
v_gene: TRBV7-9; j_gene: TRBJ2-1; d_gene: NA; abundance: many; CDR3nt: TGTGCCAGCAGCTTAGGCAGCTATGAGCAGTTCTTC; CDR3aa: CASSLGSYEQFF
v_gene: TRBV13; j_gene: TRBJ2-1; d_gene: TRBD2; abundance: few; CDR3nt: TGTGCCAGCAGCCCTCGCGGGAGGGCCAGGGATGAGCAGTTCTTC; CDR3aa: CASSPRGRARDEQFF
v_gene: TRBV5-1; j_gene: TRBJ1-1; d_gene: NA; abundance: NA; CDR3nt: TGCGCCAGCAGCTATGCAGTGAACACTGAAGCTTTCTTT; CDR3aa: CASSYAVNTEAFF
v_gene: TRBV28; j_gene: TRBJ2-2; d_gene: NA; abundance: many; CDR3nt: TGTGCCAGCCTCCAGACTCCGTTCGCGAACACCGGGGAGCTGTTTTTT; CDR3aa: CASLQTPFANTGELFF
v_gene: TRBV2; j_gene: TRBJ2-3; d_gene: NA; abundance: many; CDR3nt: TGTGCCAGCAGTGAACGTAGCGAACCAGATACGCAGTATTTT; CDR3aa: CASSERSEPDTQYF
v_gene: TRBV11-2; j_gene: TRBJ1-2; d_gene: NA; abundance: NA; CDR3nt: TGTGCCAGCAGCTTAGAATTGTCGGGAGCTAACTATGGCTACACCTTC; CDR3aa: CASSLELSGANYGYTF
v_gene: TRBV12-3/TRBV12-4; j_gene: TRBJ2-7; d_gene: NA; abundance: many; CDR3nt: TGTGCCAGCAGTTTACGGGGGAGTAGGACCTACGAGCAGTACTTC; CDR3aa: CASSLRGSRTYEQYF
v_gene: TRBV10-3; j_gene: TRBJ1-2; d_gene: NA; abundance: NA; CDR3nt: TGTGCCATCAGTGAGCTCAGGGGAGGCTACACCTTC; CDR3aa: CAISELRGGYTF
v_gene: TRBV28; j_gene: TRBJ1-4; d_gene: NA; abundance: NA; CDR3nt: TGCCCCCCCGGGGTAGCTAATGAAAAACTGTTTTTT; CDR3aa: CPPGVANEKLFF
v_gene: TRBV4-2; j_gene: TRBJ2-1; d_gene: TRBD2; abundance: many; CDR3nt: TGTGCCAGCAGCTTCGGGGGGGAGGGTGAGCAGTTCTTC; CDR3aa: CASSFGGEGEQFF
v_gene: TRBV12-3/TRBV12-4; j_gene: TRBJ2-1; d_gene: NA; abundance: NA; CDR3nt: TGTGCCAGCAGTTTCACGGCCAATGAGCAGTTCTTC; CDR3aa: CASSFTANEQFF
v_gene: TRBV7-8; j_gene: TRBJ2-5; d_gene: NA; abundance: NA; CDR3nt: TGTGCCAGCAGCCCCGGGTTAGGGGGGCAAGAGACCCAGTACTTC; CDR3aa: CASSPGLGGQETQYF
v_gene: TRBV25-1; j_gene: TRBJ1-1; d_gene: NA; abundance: many; CDR3nt: TGTGCCAGCAGCCCTACACAGGGAAAGTTAACTGAAGCTTTCTTT; CDR3aa: CASSPTQGKLTEAFF
v_gene: TRBV12-3/TRBV12-4; j_gene: TRBJ2-4; d_gene: NA; abundance: many; CDR3nt: TGTGCCAGCAGTTTAAGGGGGTCGAGCATTCAGTACTTC; CDR3aa: CASSLRGSSIQYF
v_gene: TRBV6-6; j_gene: TRBJ2-1; d_gene: TRBD2; abundance: many; CDR3nt: TGTGCCACCCTCGGTGCTAGCGGGGGCAATGAGCAGTTCTTC; CDR3aa: CATLGASGGNEQFF
v_gene: TRBV7-2; j_gene: TRBJ2-5; d_gene: TRBD2; abundance: NA; CDR3nt: TGTGCCAGCAGCTTCCGGGAGGCGGCCCAAGAGACCCAGTACTTC; CDR3aa: CASSFREAAQETQYF
v_gene: TRBV14; j_gene: TRBJ2-5; d_gene: TRBD2; abundance: NA; CDR3nt: TGTGCCAGCAGCTTAAGCGGGATACAAGAGACCCAGTCCTTC; CDR3aa: CASSLSGIQETQSF
v_gene: TRBV6-5; j_gene: TRBJ1-2; d_gene: NA; abundance: many; CDR3nt: TGTGCCAGCAGCATCGGCGGGGACTATGGCTACACCTTC; CDR3aa: CASSIGGDYGYTF
v_gene: TRBV20-1; j_gene: TRBJ2-6; d_gene: NA; abundance: many; CDR3nt: TGCAGTGCAACCCCCCCCGACTATTACCTCGCTGGGGCCAACGTCCTGACTTTC; CDR3aa: CSATPPDYYLAGANVLTF
v_gene: TRBV11-2; j_gene: TRBJ2-7; d_gene: NA; abundance: many; CDR3nt: TGTGCCAGCAGCTTACAACTGAACTCCTACGAGCAGTACTTC; CDR3aa: CASSLQLNSYEQYF
v_gene: TRBV19; j_gene: TRBJ2-3; d_gene: NA; abundance: NA; CDR3nt: TGTGCCAGTAGTATAGGGAGACAGTCAGCTAGCACAGATACGCAGTATTTT; CDR3aa: CASSIGRQSASTDTQYF
v_gene: TRBV29-1; j_gene: TRBJ2-1; d_gene: NA; abundance: many; CDR3nt: TGCAGCGCCGAAAGATCTAGATACGAGCAGTTCTTC; CDR3aa: CSAERSRYEQFF
v_gene: TRBV2; j_gene: TRBJ2-4; d_gene: TRBD1; abundance: NA; CDR3nt: TGTGCCAGCAGTGACGGGACAGGAAGGGACATTCAGTACTTC; CDR3aa: CASSDGTGRDIQYF
v_gene: TRBV2; j_gene: TRBJ2-7; d_gene: TRBD1; abundance: many; CDR3nt: TGTGCCAGCAGTGAAGTTGGGGGGACAGGTATCCTCTACGAGCAGTACTTC; CDR3aa: CASSEVGGTGILYEQYF
v_gene: TRBV12-5; j_gene: TRBJ1-5; d_gene: NA; abundance: many; CDR3nt: TGTGCTAGTGGTTTGGTAGGACACTATAATCAGCCCCAGCATTTT; CDR3aa: CASGLVGHYNQPQHF
v_gene: TRBV30; j_gene: TRBJ1-5; d_gene: NA; abundance: many; CDR3nt: TGTGCCTGGAGTGTAATGAATCAGCCCCAGCATTTT; CDR3aa: CAWSVMNQPQHF
v_gene: TRBV5-1; j_gene: TRBJ1-6; d_gene: TRBD1; abundance: many; CDR3nt: TGCGCCAGCAGCTTGACAGGGGTCGTGGGTAATTCACCCCTCCACTTT; CDR3aa: CASSLTGVVGNSPLHF
v_gene: TRBV30; j_gene: TRBJ2-2; d_gene: TRBD2; abundance: many; CDR3nt: TGTGCCTGGAGTGTAGCGACTAGCGGGAGTTCCGGGGAGCTGTTTTTT; CDR3aa: CAWSVATSGSSGELFF
v_gene: TRBV11-3; j_gene: TRBJ1-1; d_gene: NA; abundance: NA; CDR3nt: TGTGCCAGCAGCTTAGTCCGGGGGAACACTGAAGCTTTCTTT; CDR3aa: CASSLVRGNTEAFF
v_gene: TRBV20-1; j_gene: TRBJ2-3; d_gene: TRBD2; abundance: NA; CDR3nt: TGCAGTGCTAGCTTACTAGCGGGGAAAGATACGCAGTATTTT; CDR3aa: CSASLLAGKDTQYF
v_gene: TRBV11-2; j_gene: TRBJ2-1; d_gene: TRBD2; abundance: many; CDR3nt: TGTGCCAGCAGCCCCTACCTAGCGGGAGGATCCTACAATGAGCAGTTCTTC; CDR3aa: CASSPYLAGGSYNEQFF